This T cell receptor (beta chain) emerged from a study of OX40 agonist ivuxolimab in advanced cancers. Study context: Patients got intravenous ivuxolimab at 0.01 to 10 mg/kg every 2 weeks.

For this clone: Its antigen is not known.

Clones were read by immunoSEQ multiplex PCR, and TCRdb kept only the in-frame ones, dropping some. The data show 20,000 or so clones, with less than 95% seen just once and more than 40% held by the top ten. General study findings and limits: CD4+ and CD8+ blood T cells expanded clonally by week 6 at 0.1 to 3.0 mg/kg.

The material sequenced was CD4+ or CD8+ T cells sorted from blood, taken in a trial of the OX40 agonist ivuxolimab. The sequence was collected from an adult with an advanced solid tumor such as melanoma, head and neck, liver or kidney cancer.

DNA of the CDR3: TGTGCCAGCAGCTGGGAAAAATACAATGAGCAGTTCTTC. It yields the protein CASSWEKYNEQFF. The chain combines TRBV4-2 with TRBJ2-1; unclear D gene. Between the trimmed V and J ends, which lost 5 bases and 4 bases, there was a span of 9 bases. The CDR3 covers 13 residues. The germline V gene encodes CDR1 LGHNA and CDR2 YNFKEQ.